These T cell receptor beta chains were read from a single sample in a study of cytomegalovirus exposure and HLA in healthy donors. Clones were read by immunoSEQ multiplex PCR, and TCRdb kept only the in-frame ones, dropping some. The data hold 130,000 to 150,000 clones, with approximately 68% observed a single time. Sequences were obtained from PBMCs. The receptors come from a man in his sixties in good health and CMV-seronegative. Each CDR3 is given with its conserved first and last residue. D genes are given only for firm matches. The size of a clone is reported for some rows only, either as once, few or many, or as a class for expanded clones.

V gene,D gene,J gene,clone size,CDR3 protein,CDR3 DNA
TRBV27,.,TRBJ1-4,.,CASSLFGRGEKLFF,TGTGCCAGCAGTTTATTTGGGCGGGGTGAAAAACTGTTTTTT
TRBV6-4,.,TRBJ2-1,.,CASSESRGGSYNEQFF,TGTGCCAGCAGTGAATCAAGGGGTGGCTCCTACAATGAGCAGTTCTTC
TRBV5-1,.,TRBJ2-3,.,CASSQRRVGATDTQYF,TGCGCCAGCAGCCAGCGCAGGGTGGGGGCCACAGATACGCAGTATTTT
TRBV5-1,.,TRBJ2-1,.,CASRGFNEQFF,TGCGCCAGCCGGGGTTTCAATGAGCAGTTCTTC
TRBV29-1,.,TRBJ2-1,once,CSVERQVPTNEQFF,TGCAGCGTTGAAAGACAGGTACCGACCAATGAGCAGTTCTTC
TRBV4-2,TRBD1,TRBJ2-7,.,CASSQDGTDYEQYF,TGTGCCAGCAGCCAAGATGGGACAGACTACGAGCAGTACTTC
TRBV27,.,TRBJ2-7,.,CASSLSLGTARYEQYF,TGTGCCAGCAGTTTATCGTTAGGGACTGCCCGCTACGAGCAGTACTTC
TRBV11-2,.,TRBJ2-3,.,CASSLTSTDTQYF,TGTGCCAGCAGCTTAACTAGCACAGATACGCAGTATTTT
TRBV6-6,.,TRBJ2-5,.,CASSQTQTETQYF,TGTGCCAGCAGCCAAACTCAAACAGAGACCCAGTACTTC
TRBV7-3,.,TRBJ1-1,.,CASSLAGVNTEAFF,TGTGCCAGCAGCTTGGCAGGGGTGAACACTGAAGCTTTCTTT
TRBV28,TRBD1,TRBJ1-2,.,CASTIQGAGRYGYTF,TGTGCCAGCACCATCCAGGGGGCGGGGAGGTATGGCTACACCTTC
TRBV29-1,.,TRBJ2-5,.,CSVEVRRQETQYF,TGCAGCGTTGAGGTGCGGAGGCAAGAGACCCAGTACTTC
TRBV28,.,TRBJ2-3,.,CASSFLAVSTDTQYF,.
TRBV6-5,.,TRBJ2-1,.,CASSYFPRNEQFF,TGTGCCAGCAGTTACTTCCCCAGAAATGAGCAGTTCTTC
TRBV5-1,TRBD2,TRBJ2-3,.,CASSGNPGLAADTQYF,TGCGCCAGCAGCGGAAACCCGGGACTAGCGGCAGATACGCAGTATTTT
TRBV6-1,.,TRBJ1-1,.,CASSEVDSNGAFF,TGTGCCAGCAGTGAGGTGGACAGCAACGGAGCTTTCTTT
TRBV11-1,TRBD1,TRBJ2-1,.,CASSSPRTGVASYNEQFF,TGTGCCAGCAGCAGCCCACGGACAGGGGTCGCGTCCTACAATGAGCAGTTCTTC
TRBV4-2,TRBD1,TRBJ1-2,.,CASSRRDRGDGYTF,TGTGCCAGCAGCCGCCGGGACAGGGGAGATGGCTACACCTTC
TRBV7-2,.,TRBJ2-1,few,CASSLGRGAYNEQFF,TGTGCCAGCAGCTTAGGGAGGGGCGCGTATAATGAGCAGTTCTTC
TRBV2,.,TRBJ2-7,.,CASSEVVGAGEQYF,TGTGCCAGCAGTGAGGTGGTGGGGGCGGGTGAGCAGTACTTC
TRBV6-6,.,TRBJ1-2,.,CASSSILLRGKDGYTF,TGTGCCAGCAGCTCTATCCTTCTCAGGGGAAAGGATGGCTACACCTTC
TRBV5-1,TRBD1,TRBJ2-1,few,CASSSGTDYNEQFF,TGCGCCAGCAGCTCTGGGACAGACTACAATGAGCAGTTCTTC
TRBV30,.,TRBJ1-2,once,CAWSSALGTLYGYTF,TGTGCCTGGAGTTCCGCACTGGGGACTCTCTATGGCTACACCTTC
TRBV7-2,.,TRBJ2-7,.,CASSLAGAEQYF,TGTGCCAGCAGCTTAGCAGGGGCCGAGCAGTACTTC
TRBV27,.,TRBJ2-1,.,CASAPRGTYNEQFF,TGTGCCAGCGCCCCCCGGGGAACCTACAATGAGCAGTTCTTC
TRBV11-2,TRBD2,TRBJ2-2,.,CASSLAGGPGELFF,TGTGCCAGCAGCTTAGCGGGAGGGCCCGGGGAGCTGTTTTTT
TRBV7-2,TRBD2,TRBJ2-2,.,CASSFGLAGSTGELFF,TGTGCCAGCAGCTTCGGACTAGCGGGATCTACCGGGGAGCTGTTTTTT
TRBV6-5,.,TRBJ2-5,few,CASRSTGQETQYF,TGTGCCAGCAGGTCGACAGGTCAAGAGACCCAGTACTTC
TRBV5-1,TRBD1,TRBJ2-3,.,CASSDYAGTGATDTQYF,TGCGCCAGCAGCGATTACGCCGGGACAGGGGCGACAGATACGCAGTATTTT
TRBV29-1,.,TRBJ1-2,.,CSVAGGADYGYTF,TGCAGCGTTGCGGGGGGGGCAGACTATGGCTACACCTTC
TRBV19,.,TRBJ2-7,.,CASQAGSYEQYF,TGTGCCAGTCAGGCGGGGTCCTACGAGCAGTACTTC
TRBV7-6,TRBD1,TRBJ2-1,.,CASSRWTGTYNEQFF,TGTGCCAGCAGCCGTTGGACAGGGACTTACAATGAGCAGTTCTTC
TRBV27,.,TRBJ1-2,.,CATGSHRVNYGYTF,TGTGCCACGGGATCGCACAGGGTTAACTATGGCTACACCTTC
TRBV25-1,.,TRBJ2-7,.,CASSELAGYYEQYF,TGTGCCAGCAGTGAGTTGGCAGGGTATTACGAGCAGTACTTC
TRBV7-8,TRBD2,TRBJ2-2,.,CASSLAGLAGLNTGELFF,TGTGCCAGCAGCTTAGCGGGACTAGCGGGACTGAACACCGGGGAGCTGTTTTTT
TRBV10-2,.,TRBJ2-3,.,CASSETSGTGGYGQYF,TGCGCCAGCAGTGAGACCTCCGGGACTGGGGGGTATGGGCAGTATTTT
TRBV28,.,TRBJ1-1,few,CASSPLAGLGNTEAFF,TGTGCCAGCAGTCCCCTGGCGGGGCTCGGGAACACTGAAGCTTTCTTT
TRBV27,TRBD2,TRBJ2-2,.,CASSPSGGGNTGELFF,TGTGCCAGCAGCCCTTCGGGGGGAGGGAACACCGGGGAGCTGTTTTTT
TRBV9,.,TRBJ1-4,once,CASSLRTAGDEKLFF,TGTGCCAGCTCACTTCGGACGGCGGGAGATGAAAAACTGTTTTTT
TRBV5-4,.,TRBJ2-1,.,CASHSRSGPNEQFF,TGTGCCAGCCATTCCAGGTCAGGCCCCAATGAGCAGTTCTTC
TRBV28,TRBD1,TRBJ2-3,.,CASSPTGTGTDTQYF,TGTGCCAGCTCCCCTACCGGGACAGGCACAGATACGCAGTATTTT
TRBV5-1,TRBD1,TRBJ1-2,few,CASSWRGQGAEGYTF,TGCGCCAGCAGCTGGCGGGGACAGGGGGCTGAAGGCTACACCTTC